This passage covers 9 T cell receptor beta chains from one sample sequenced in a study of T cells after yellow fever vaccination. TCRdb redid the calling of the 5' RACE reads with MiXCR, one entry per CDR3 protein. In the table there are about 320,000 distinct CDR3 sequences, approximately 4.5% of which are singletons. This material consisted of PBMCs, taken 15 days after the yellow fever booster vaccination. Receptors were obtained from a man aged 18 to 35 who received the YFV17D yellow fever vaccine.

The chain uses TRBV29-1 and TRBJ2-7, with a weak D call TRBD1 (5 bases). The CDR3 loop spans 12 amino acids. Trimming stripped 4 bases from V and 4 bases from J, with 11 bases between. Germline V lookup: CDR1 SQVTM, CDR2 ANQGSEA. Here the CDR3 reads CSVVNRQYEQYF. The CDR3 DNA reads TGCAGCGTTGTCAACAGGCAGTACGAGCAGTACTTC.

In this sample, this clonotype turned up a few times. This chain joins TRBV7-9 and TRBJ2-1; TRBD2 is a possible D gene (6 bases). CDR3 length: 18 residues. V lost 5 bases to trimming and J lost 2 bases, with 22 bases between them. CDR1 is SEHNR, CDR2 FQNEAQ, per germline (reference sequence). The CDR3: CASSISLDGGSAYNEQFF. In DNA, the CDR3 is TGTGCCAGCAGCATAAGCCTGGACGGAGGGAGCGCCTACAATGAGCAGTTCTTC.

This clonotype was recorded many times. J is TRBJ2-3 and V is TRBV7-3, with D possibly being TRBD1 or TRBD2 (5 bases each). The germline V and J ends were trimmed by 2 bases and 2 bases, with 8 bases remaining between them. CDR3 length: 14 residues. CDR1 and CDR2 (germline): SGHTA, FQGTGA. CDR3 sequence reads: CASSLGDDTDTQYF. The CDR3, as DNA: TGTGCCAGCAGCTTAGGGGACGACACAGATACGCAGTATTTT.

This sequence joins TRBV5-1 and TRBJ2-2; the D is unclear. The CDR3 spans 16 residues. Germline V gives CDR1 SGHRS, CDR2 YFSETQ. Trimming cost V 5 bases and J 4 bases, with 18 bases left between them. The CDR3 bases are TGCGCCAGCAGTTGGGATCCGGGCGGTTCCACCGGGGAGCTGTTTTTT. The encoded protein is CASSWDPGGSTGELFF.

The rearrangement joins TRBV6-2 or TRBV6-3 to TRBJ1-5; tentatively, D is TRBD1 (5 bases). The germline V and J ends were trimmed by 8 bases and 7 bases, with 21 bases remaining between them. The CDR3 is made up of 15 amino acids. CDR1 and CDR2 (germline): MNHEY, SVGEGT. The CDR3 reads CASGRYGAGVQPQHF. DNA for the CDR3: TGTGCCAGCGGACGTTACGGAGCGGGGGTCCAGCCCCAGCATTTT.

This clonotype has only a few counts. The rearrangement joins TRBV5-1 to TRBJ2-1; perhaps TRBD1 as D (5 bases). Trimming shortened V by 4 bases and J by 8 bases, and 19 bases separated the two germline ends. The CDR3 contains 15 residues. Germline-derived CDR1 and CDR2 are SGHRS and YFSETQ. Written as DNA, the CDR3 is TGCGCCAGCAGCCCCCCCAGGCAGGGTATCGATGAGCAGTTCTTC. It specifies CASSPPRQGIDEQFF.

This chain uses TRBV2 with TRBJ2-5; no reliable D call. The CDR3 consists of 14 residues. Germline V gene sequence: CDR1 SNHLY, CDR2 FYNNEI. V was pared by 1 base and J by 2 bases, with 8 bases between. The chain's CDR3 is CASSEEPAQETQYF. Here the CDR3 DNA reads TGTGCCAGCAGTGAAGAGCCAGCTCAAGAGACCCAGTACTTC.

The sample holds a few counts of this clonotype. The chain recombines TRBV21-1 with TRBJ1-5; the tabulated D call, TRBD1, remains unverified against the DNA. TRBV21-1 is described as a pseudogene. There are 15 residues in the CDR3. The CDR3 here is CASSSDRNSNQPQHF. DNA of the CDR3: TGTGCCAGCAGCTCGGACAGGAATAGCAATCAGCCCCAGCATTTT.

This clonotype occurred many times. The rearrangement joins TRBV18 to TRBJ2-7, with TRBD1 matching over 7 bases. With 2 bases clipped from V and 2 bases from J, the junction kept 3 bases outside the gene matches. The V gene's germline CDR1 is KGHSH and CDR2 LQKENI. The CDR3 sequence is 14 residues long. The CDR3 DNA follows: TGTGCCAGCTCACCAAGACAGGGAACCTACGAGCAGTACTTC. Protein: CASSPRQGTYEQYF.